The clone carrying this T cell receptor (beta chain) was seen at least ten times. The antigen is not known. From the 5' RACE reads, TCRdb called clonotypes with MiXCR, one entry per CDR3 protein. The sample carries roughly 65,000 distinct CDR3 sequences, more than 3.5% recorded once. This sample is part of a study of neurological immune-mediated disorders. Points from the study as a whole: No CDR3 amino acid sequences recurred among expanded clones across subjects, suggesting private repertoires in all groups.

The clonotype was recovered from a man aged 50 to 60 with multiple sclerosis. The sequenced sample consisted of PBMCs.

Here the CDR3 reads CASSMRALQETQYF. CDR3 coding DNA: TGCGCCAGCAGCATGCGGGCTTTACAAGAGACCCAGTACTTC. The rearrangement links TRBV5-1 to TRBJ2-5, with D tentatively TRBD2 (5 bases). Deletions cut 4 bases from V and 2 bases from J, with 12 bases between. This CDR3 region has 14 residues. CDR1 is SGHRS and CDR2 is YFSETQ in the germline V gene.